This T cell receptor beta chain was recorded in a study of T cell responses to AZD1222 COVID-19 vaccine. Broader study findings: Most donors were white British, females outnumbered males, and clonal diversity was possibly underestimated.

The germline V and J ends were trimmed by 6 bases and 0 bases, with 9 bases remaining between them. Germline CDR1 SGHTA, CDR2 FQGNSA. The CDR3 covers 13 residues. Here immunoSEQ multiplex PCR was the method, and the copy in TCRdb shows in-frame clones only, minus some. The data contain 100,000 to 120,000 clones, about nine tenths of them singletons. The sample holds one count of this clone. Its target is unknown. The V call is TRBV7-2, the J call TRBJ2-7, with D uncertain. Sequencing was performed on peripheral blood, taken 28 days after the second AZD1222 dose. The origin of this receptor is an adult who received the AZD1222 COVID-19 vaccine. CDR3 DNA sequence: TGTGCCAGCAGAGGTACAGCCTCCTACGAGCAGTACTTC. Its protein product is CASRGTASYEQYF.